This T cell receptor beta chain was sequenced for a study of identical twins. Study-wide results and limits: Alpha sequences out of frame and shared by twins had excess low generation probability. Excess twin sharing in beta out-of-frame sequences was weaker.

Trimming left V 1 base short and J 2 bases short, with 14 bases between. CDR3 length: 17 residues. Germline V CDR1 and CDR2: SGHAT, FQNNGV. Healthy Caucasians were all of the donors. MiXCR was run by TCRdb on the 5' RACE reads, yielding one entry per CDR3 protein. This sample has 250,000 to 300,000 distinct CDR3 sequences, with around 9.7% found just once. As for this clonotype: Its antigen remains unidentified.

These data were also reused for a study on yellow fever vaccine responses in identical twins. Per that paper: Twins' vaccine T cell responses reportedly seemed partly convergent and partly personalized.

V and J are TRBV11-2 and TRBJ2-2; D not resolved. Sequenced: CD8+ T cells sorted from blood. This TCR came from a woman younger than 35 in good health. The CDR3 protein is CASSLVFWRTNTGELFF. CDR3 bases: TGTGCCAGCAGCTTAGTGTTTTGGAGAACCAACACCGGGGAGCTGTTTTTT. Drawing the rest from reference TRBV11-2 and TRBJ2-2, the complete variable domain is EAGVAQSPRYKIIEKRQSVAFWCNPISGHATLYWYQQILGQGPKLLIQFQNNGVVDDSQLPKDRFSAERLKGVDSTLKIQPAKLEDSAVYLCASSLVFWRTNTGELFFGEGSRLTVL.